Listed below are T cell receptor beta chains from one sample, sequenced in a study of T cells and Merkel cell carcinoma outcomes. The data were produced by immunoSEQ multiplex PCR, yet TCRdb's version contains in-frame clones alone and is incomplete. The repertoire consists of about 15,000 clones, with roughly 90% occurring once and the leading ten covering 2% to 2.5%. Sequenced sample: tumor tissue from Merkel cell carcinoma. The receptors were gathered from a human donor with Merkel cell carcinoma. The conserved cysteine and the conserved F or W are not part of the CDR3 here. Each record gives: V gene, CDR3 length, J gene, CDR3 protein.

v_gene: TRBV9
len: 15
j_gene: TRBJ1-2
CDR3aa: ASSARDRGNFNYGYT

v_gene: TRBV9
len: 14
j_gene: TRBJ2-1
CDR3aa: ASSVGRTSGGYEQF

v_gene: TRBV7-2
len: 12
j_gene: TRBJ2-1
CDR3aa: ASSGGLAYDEQF

v_gene: TRBV6-6
len: 11
j_gene: TRBJ1-1
CDR3aa: ASSYGGITEAF

v_gene: TRBV29-1
len: 12
j_gene: TRBJ1-1
CDR3aa: SAIEPGQATEAF

v_gene: TRBV18
len: 11
j_gene: TRBJ2-1
CDR3aa: ASSGTSDNEQF

v_gene: TRBV5-4
len: 15
j_gene: TRBJ2-1
CDR3aa: ASSWTGIRRPYNEQF

v_gene: TRBV30
len: 13
j_gene: TRBJ1-1
CDR3aa: AWTNRDRGLGEAF

v_gene: TRBV5-4
len: 13
j_gene: TRBJ1-2
CDR3aa: ASSLGTGFGYGYT

v_gene: TRBV6-6
len: 14
j_gene: TRBJ2-3
CDR3aa: ASSVGTSGLTATQY

v_gene: TRBV28
len: 13
j_gene: TRBJ1-4
CDR3aa: ASSLFGAVSEKLF

v_gene: TRBV30
len: 11
j_gene: TRBJ2-7
CDR3aa: ACETPRKAEQY